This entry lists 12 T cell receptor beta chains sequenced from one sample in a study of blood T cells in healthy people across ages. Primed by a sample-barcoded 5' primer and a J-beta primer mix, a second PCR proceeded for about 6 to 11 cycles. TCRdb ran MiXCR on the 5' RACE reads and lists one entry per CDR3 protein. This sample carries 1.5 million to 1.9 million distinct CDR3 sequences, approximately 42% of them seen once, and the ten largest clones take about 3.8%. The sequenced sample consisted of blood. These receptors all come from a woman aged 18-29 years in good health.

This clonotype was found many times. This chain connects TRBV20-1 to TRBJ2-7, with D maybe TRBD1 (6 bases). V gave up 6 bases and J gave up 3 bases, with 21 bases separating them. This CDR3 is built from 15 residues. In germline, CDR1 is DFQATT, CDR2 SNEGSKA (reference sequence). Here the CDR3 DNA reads TGCAGTGCGCACCTATCACATGAGGGACACTACGAGCAGTACTTC. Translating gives CSAHLSHEGHYEQYF.

CDR3 nucleotides: TGTGCCAGCAGCGGAATGACTAGCGGGAGATCTTACAATGAGCAGTTCTTC. Amino acids: CASSGMTSGRSYNEQFF. The J gene is TRBJ2-1, the V gene TRBV5-4; 12 nucleotides match TRBD2. V shed 4 bases and J 4 bases; nucleotides not matched to a gene: 9. CDR3 size: 17 residues. Germline V CDR1 and CDR2: SGHNT, YYREEE (reference sequence).

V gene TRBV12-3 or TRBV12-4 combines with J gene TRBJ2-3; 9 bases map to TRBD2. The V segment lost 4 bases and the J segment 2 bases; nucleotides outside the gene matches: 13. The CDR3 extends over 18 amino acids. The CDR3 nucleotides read TGTGCCAGCAGTTGGTCTTTGGGGAGCGGGGGGTTCACAGATACGCAGTATTTT. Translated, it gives CASSWSLGSGGFTDTQYF.

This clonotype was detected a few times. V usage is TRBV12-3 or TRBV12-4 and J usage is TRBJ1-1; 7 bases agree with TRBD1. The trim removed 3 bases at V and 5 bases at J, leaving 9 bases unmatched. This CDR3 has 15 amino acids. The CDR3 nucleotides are TGTGCCAGCAGTTTCCCTCCGAAGGGGGCAACTGAAGCTTTCTTT. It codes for CASSFPPKGATEAFF.

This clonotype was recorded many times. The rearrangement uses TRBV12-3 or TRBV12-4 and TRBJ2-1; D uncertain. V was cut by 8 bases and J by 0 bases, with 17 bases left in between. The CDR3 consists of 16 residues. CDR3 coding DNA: TGTGCCAGCGCGACGACGGGCGGCAGCTCCTACAATGAGCAGTTCTTC. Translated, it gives CASATTGGSSYNEQFF.

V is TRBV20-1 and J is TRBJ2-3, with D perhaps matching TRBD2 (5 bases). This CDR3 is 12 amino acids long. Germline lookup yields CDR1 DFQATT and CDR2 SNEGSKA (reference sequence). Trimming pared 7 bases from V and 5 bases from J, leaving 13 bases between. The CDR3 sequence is CSGRTWQDTQYF. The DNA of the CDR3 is TGCAGTGGGAGGACCTGGCAAGATACGCAGTATTTT.

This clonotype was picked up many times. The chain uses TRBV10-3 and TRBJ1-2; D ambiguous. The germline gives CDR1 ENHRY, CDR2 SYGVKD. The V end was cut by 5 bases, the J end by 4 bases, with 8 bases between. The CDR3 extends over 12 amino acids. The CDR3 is CAISRGGYGYTF. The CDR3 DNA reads TGTGCCATCAGTCGTGGAGGCTATGGCTACACCTTC.

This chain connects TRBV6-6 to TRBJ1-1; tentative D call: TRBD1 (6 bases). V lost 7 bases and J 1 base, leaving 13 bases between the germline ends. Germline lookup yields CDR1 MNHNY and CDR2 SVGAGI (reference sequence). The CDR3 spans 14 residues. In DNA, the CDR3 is TGTGCCAGCATCAAGGGGGAGGCGAACACTGAAGCTTTCTTT. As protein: CASIKGEANTEAFF.

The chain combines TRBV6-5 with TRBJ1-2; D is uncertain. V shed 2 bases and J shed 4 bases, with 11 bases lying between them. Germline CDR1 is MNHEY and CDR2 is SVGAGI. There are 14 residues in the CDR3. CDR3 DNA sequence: TGTGCCAGCAGTTACAGGACTCCGTTCTATGGCTACACCTTC. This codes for CASSYRTPFYGYTF.

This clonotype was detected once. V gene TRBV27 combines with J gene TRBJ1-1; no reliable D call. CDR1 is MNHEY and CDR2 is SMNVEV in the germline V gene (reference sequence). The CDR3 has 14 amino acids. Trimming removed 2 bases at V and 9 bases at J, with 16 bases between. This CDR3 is CASSLSTLLGKAFF. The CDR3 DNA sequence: TGTGCCAGCAGTTTAAGTACCCTTCTAGGAAAAGCTTTCTTT.

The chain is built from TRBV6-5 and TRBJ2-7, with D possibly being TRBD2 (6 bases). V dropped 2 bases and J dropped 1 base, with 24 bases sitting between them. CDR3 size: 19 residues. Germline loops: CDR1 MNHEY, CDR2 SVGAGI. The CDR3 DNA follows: TGTGCCAGCAGTTACGGCGGCTTGGGGCTGACTAGGCTTTCCTACGAGCAGTACTTC. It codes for CASSYGGLGLTRLSYEQYF.

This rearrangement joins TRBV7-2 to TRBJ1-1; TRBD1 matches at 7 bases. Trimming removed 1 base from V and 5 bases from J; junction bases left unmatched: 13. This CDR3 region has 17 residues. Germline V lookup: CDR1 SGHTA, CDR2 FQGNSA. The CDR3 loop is CASSLVGTVGGLTEAFF. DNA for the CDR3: TGTGCCAGCAGCTTAGTGGGGACAGTGGGCGGTTTGACTGAAGCTTTCTTT.